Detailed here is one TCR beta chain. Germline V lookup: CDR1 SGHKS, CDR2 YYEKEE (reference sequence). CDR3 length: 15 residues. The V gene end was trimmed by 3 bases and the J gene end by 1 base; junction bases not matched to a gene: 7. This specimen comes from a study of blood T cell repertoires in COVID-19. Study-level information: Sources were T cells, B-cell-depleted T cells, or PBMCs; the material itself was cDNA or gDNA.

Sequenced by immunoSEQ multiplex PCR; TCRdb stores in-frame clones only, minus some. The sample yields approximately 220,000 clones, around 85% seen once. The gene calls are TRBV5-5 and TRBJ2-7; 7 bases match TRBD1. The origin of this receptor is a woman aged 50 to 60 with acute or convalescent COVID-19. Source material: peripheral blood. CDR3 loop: CASSSPSGGSYEQYF. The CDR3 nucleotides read TGTGCCAGCAGCTCACCCTCAGGGGGTTCCTACGAGCAGTACTTC. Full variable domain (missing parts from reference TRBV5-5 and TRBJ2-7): DAGVTQSPTHLIKTRGQQVTLRCSPISGHKSVSWYQQVLGQGPQFIFQYYEKEERGRGNFPDRFSARQFPNYSSELNVNALLLGDSALYLCASSSPSGGSYEQYFGPGTRLTVT.